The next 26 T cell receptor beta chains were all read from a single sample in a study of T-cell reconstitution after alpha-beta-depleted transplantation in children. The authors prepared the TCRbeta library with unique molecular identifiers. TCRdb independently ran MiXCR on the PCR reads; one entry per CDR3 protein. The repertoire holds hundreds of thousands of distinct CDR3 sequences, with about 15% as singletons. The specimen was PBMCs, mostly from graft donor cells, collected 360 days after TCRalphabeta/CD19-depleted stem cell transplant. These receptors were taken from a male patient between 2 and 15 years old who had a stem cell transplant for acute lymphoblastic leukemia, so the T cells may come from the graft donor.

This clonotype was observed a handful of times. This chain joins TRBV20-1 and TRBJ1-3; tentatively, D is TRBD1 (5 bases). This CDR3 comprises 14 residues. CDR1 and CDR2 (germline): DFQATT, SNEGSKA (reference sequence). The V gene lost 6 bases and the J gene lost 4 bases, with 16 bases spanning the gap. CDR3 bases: TGCAGTGCCAGTGGGGTTGGGGCCGGAAACACCATATATTTT. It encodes CSASGVGAGNTIYF.

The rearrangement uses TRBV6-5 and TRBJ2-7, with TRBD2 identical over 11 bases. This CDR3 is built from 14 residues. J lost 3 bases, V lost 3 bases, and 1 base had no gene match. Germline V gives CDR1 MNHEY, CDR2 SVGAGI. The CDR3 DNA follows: TGTGCCAGCAGTTATACTAGCGGGAGCTACGAGCAGTACTTC. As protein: CASSYTSGSYEQYF.

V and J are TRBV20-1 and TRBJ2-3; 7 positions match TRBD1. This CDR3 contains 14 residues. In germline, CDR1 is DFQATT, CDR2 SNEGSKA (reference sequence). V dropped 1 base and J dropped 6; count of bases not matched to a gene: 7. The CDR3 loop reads CSARGGGLWDTQYF. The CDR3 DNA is TGCAGTGCTAGAGGAGGGGGCTTGTGGGATACGCAGTATTTT.

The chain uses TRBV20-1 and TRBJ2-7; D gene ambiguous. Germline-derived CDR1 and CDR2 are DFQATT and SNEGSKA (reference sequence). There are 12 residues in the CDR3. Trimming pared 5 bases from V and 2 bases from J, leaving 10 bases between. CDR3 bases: TGCAGTGCTGTCGAGAAAGCCTACGAGCAGTACTTC. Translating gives CSAVEKAYEQYF.

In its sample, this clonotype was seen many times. CDR3 residues: CASSRTSGSRSYNEQFF. In DNA form, the CDR3 reads TGTGCCAGCAGCAGAACTAGCGGGAGTAGGTCCTACAATGAGCAGTTCTTC. The chain combines TRBV7-2 with TRBJ2-1; 11 nucleotides align to TRBD2. The junction had 7 bases not matched to a gene; V was cut back by 5 bases and J by 1 base. The V gene's germline CDR1 is SGHTA and CDR2 FQGNSA. The CDR3 runs 17 residues.

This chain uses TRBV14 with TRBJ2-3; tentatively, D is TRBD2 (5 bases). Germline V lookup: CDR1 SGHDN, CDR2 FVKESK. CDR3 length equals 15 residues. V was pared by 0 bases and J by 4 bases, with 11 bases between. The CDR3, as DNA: TGTGCCAGCAGCCAAGACCGGGGAATCCCAGATACGCAGTATTTT. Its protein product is CASSQDRGIPDTQYF.

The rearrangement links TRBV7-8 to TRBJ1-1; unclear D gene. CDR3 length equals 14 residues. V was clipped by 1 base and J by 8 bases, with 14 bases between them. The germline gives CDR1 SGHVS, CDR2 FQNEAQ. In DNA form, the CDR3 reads TGTGCCAGCAGCTTAGGAACCCCACAAGAGGAAGCTTTCTTT. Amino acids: CASSLGTPQEEAFF.

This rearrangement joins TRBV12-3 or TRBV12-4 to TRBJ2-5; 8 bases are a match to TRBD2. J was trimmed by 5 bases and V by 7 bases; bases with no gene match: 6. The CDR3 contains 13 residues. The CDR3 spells CASNSGVRETQYF. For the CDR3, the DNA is TGTGCCAGCAATAGCGGGGTACGTGAGACCCAGTACTTC.

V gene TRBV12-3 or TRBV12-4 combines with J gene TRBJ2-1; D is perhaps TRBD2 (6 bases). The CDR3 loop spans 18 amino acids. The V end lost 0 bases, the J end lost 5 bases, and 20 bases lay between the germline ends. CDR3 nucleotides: TGTGCCAGCAGTTTAGCGCGGATGCGGGGCGAAAAAGACAATGAGCAGTTCTTC. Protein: CASSLARMRGEKDNEQFF.

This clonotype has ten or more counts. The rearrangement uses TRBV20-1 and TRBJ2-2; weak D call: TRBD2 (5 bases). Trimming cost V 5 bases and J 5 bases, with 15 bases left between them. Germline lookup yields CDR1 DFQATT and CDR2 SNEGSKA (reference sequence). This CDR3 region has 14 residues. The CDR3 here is CSADVSLATGELFF. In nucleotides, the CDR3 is TGCAGTGCTGACGTCTCGTTAGCGACCGGGGAGCTGTTTTTT.

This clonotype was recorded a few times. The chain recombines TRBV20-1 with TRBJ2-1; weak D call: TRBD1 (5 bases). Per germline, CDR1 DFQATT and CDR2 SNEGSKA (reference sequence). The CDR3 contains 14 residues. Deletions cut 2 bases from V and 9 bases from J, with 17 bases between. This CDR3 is CSARPPRESGEQFF. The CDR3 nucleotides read TGCAGTGCTAGACCCCCCAGGGAAAGTGGTGAGCAGTTCTTC.

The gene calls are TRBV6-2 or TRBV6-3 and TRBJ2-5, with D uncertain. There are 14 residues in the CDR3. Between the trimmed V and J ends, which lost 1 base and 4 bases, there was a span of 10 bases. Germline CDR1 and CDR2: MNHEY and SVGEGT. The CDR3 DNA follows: TGTGCCAGCAGTTACTATCTGAGGAGAGAGACCCAGTACTTC. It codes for CASSYYLRRETQYF.

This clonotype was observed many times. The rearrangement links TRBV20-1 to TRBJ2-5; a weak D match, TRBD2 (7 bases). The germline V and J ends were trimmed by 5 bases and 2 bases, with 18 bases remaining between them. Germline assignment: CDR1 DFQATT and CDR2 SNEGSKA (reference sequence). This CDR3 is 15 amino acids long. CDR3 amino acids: CSARFRGALQETQYF. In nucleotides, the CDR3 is TGCAGTGCTCGGTTCCGGGGGGCCTTGCAAGAGACCCAGTACTTC.

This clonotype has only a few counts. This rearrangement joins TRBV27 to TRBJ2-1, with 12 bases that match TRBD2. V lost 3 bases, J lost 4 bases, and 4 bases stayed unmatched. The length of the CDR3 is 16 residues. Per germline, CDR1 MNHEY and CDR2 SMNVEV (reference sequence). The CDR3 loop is CASSFASGGGYNEQFF. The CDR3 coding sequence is TGTGCCAGCAGTTTTGCTAGCGGGGGGGGTTACAATGAGCAGTTCTTC.

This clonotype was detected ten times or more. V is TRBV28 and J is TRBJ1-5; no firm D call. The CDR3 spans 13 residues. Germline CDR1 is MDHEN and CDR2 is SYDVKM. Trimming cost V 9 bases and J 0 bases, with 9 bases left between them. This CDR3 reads CASGSYSNQPQHF. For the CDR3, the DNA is TGTGCCAGTGGCAGTTATAGCAATCAGCCCCAGCATTTT.

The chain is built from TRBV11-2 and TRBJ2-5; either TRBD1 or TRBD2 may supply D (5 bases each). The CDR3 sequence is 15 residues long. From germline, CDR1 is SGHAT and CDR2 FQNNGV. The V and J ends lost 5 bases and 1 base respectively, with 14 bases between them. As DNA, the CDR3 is TGTGCCAGCAGCACTACGGGACGAAGCCAAGAGACCCAGTACTTC. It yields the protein CASSTTGRSQETQYF.

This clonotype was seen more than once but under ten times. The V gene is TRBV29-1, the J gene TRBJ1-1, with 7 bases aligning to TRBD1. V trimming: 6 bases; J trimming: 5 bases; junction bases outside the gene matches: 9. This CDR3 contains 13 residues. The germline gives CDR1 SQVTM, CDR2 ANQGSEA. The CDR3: CSVARKGATEAFF. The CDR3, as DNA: TGCAGCGTCGCCAGGAAGGGGGCAACTGAAGCTTTCTTT.

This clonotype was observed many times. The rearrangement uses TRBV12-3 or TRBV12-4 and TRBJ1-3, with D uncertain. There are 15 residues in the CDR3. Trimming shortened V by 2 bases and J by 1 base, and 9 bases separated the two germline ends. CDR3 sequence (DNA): TGTGCCAGCAGTTTATTCCGGGAGTCTGGAAACACCATATATTTT. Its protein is CASSLFRESGNTIYF.

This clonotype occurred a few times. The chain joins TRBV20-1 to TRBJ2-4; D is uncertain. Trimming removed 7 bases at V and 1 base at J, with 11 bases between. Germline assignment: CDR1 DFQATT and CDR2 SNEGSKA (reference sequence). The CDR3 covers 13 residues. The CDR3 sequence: CSVGPGAKNIQYF. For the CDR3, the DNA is TGCAGTGTCGGTCCTGGGGCCAAAAACATTCAGTACTTC.

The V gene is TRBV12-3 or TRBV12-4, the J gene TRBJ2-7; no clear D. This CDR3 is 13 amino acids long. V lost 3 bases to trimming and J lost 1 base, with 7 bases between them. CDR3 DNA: TGTGCCAGCAGTTTGGGGAAATCCTACGAGCAGTACTTC. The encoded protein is CASSLGKSYEQYF.

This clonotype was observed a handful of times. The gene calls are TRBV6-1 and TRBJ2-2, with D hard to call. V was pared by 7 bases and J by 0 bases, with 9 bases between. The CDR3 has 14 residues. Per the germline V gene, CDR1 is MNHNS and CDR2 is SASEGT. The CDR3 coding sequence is TGTGCCAGCACCCCAACAGCGAACACCGGGGAGCTGTTTTTT. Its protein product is CASTPTANTGELFF.

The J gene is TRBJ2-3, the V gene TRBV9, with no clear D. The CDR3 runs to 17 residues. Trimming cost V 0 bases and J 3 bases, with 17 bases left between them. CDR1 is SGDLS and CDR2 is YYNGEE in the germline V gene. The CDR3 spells CASSVGESVWTTDTQYF. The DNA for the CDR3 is TGTGCCAGCAGCGTAGGAGAGAGCGTTTGGACGACAGATACGCAGTATTTT. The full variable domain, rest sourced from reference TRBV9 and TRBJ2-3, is DSGVTQTPKHLITATGQRVTLRCSPRSGDLSVYWYQQSLDQGLQFLIQYYNGEERAKGNILERFSAQQFPDLHSELNLSSLELGDSALYFCASSVGESVWTTDTQYFGPGTRLTVL.

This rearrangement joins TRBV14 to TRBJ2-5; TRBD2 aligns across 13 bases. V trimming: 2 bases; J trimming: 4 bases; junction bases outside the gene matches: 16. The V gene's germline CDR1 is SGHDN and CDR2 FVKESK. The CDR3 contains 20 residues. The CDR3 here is CASSQPNLRLAGGVGETQYF. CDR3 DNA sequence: TGTGCCAGCAGCCAACCTAACTTGAGACTAGCGGGGGGAGTGGGAGAGACCCAGTACTTC. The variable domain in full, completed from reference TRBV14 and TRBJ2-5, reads EAGVTQFPSHSVIEKGQTVTLRCDPISGHDNLYWYRRVMGKEIKFLLHFVKESKQDESGMPNNRFLAERTGGTYSTLKVQPAELEDSGVYFCASSQPNLRLAGGVGETQYFGPGTRLLVL.

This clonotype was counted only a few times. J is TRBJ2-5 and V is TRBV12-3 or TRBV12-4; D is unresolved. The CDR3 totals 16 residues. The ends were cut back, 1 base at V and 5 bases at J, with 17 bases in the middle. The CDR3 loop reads CASSLVGLGPGETQYF. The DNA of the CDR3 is TGTGCCAGCAGTTTAGTAGGTTTGGGTCCGGGTGAGACCCAGTACTTC.

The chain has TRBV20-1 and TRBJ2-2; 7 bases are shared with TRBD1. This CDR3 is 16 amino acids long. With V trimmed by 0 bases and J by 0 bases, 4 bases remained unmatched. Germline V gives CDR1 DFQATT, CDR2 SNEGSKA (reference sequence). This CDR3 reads CSARDPGTANTGELFF. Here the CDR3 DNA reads TGCAGTGCTAGAGATCCCGGGACAGCGAACACCGGGGAGCTGTTTTTT.

For the CDR3, the DNA is TGCAGCCTCCAGACAGGGTTCAACGAGCAGTACTTC. Its protein is CSLQTGFNEQYF. The chain is built from TRBV29-1 and TRBJ2-7, with TRBD1 identical over 7 bases. Germline assignment: CDR1 SQVTM and CDR2 ANQGSEA. This CDR3 has 12 residues. The V segment lost 8 bases and the J segment 5 bases; nucleotides outside the gene matches: 9.